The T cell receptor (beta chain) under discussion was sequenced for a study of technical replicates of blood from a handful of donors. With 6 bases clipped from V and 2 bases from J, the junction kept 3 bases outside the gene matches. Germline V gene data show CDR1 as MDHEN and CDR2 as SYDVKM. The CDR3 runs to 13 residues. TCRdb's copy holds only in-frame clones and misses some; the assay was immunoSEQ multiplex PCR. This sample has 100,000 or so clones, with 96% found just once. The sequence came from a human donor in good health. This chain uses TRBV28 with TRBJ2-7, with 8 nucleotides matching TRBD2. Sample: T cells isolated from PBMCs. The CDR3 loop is CASSLSGTYEQYF. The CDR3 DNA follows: TGTGCCAGCAGCCTTAGCGGGACCTACGAGCAGTACTTC.